The 25 T cell receptor beta chains below come from one sample, sequenced in a study of blood T cells in healthy people across ages (dated by TCRdb to between 2015 and 2016). The method was 5' RACE. Sequencing relied on an Illumina HiSeq 2500. A second roughly 7 to 11 cycle PCR used a sample-barcoded 5' primer and a J-beta primer mix. TCRdb's own reprocessing of the public reads used fastp at Q25 and MiXCR and kept productive beta chains. One record per CDR3 amino acid sequence lists the most common genes and DNA. The table for this sample lists over 1,500,000 distinct CDR3 sequences; around half of them were counted only once. In total, the top ten clones hold roughly 2% of the sample. The sequenced material came from blood. Receptors were obtained from a woman in her 40s in good health.

This clonotype was seen a few times. This chain links TRBV6-6 with TRBJ2-5; possibly TRBD2 for D (6 bases). Germline V gene lookup returns CDR1 MNHNY and CDR2 SVGAGI (reference sequence). This CDR3 has 14 residues. V lost 0 bases and J 5 bases, leaving 10 bases between the germline ends. CDR3 nucleotides: TGTGCCAGCAGTTACTCTCCGGCGGGGGAGACCCAGTACTTC. It specifies CASSYSPAGETQYF.

V is TRBV4-3 and J is TRBJ2-4; no reliable D call. Near its end, the DNA agrees better with TRBJ2-7, so the J call may be wrong. Germline CDR1 is LGHNA and CDR2 is YSLEER. The CDR3 loop spans 13 amino acids. The CDR3 DNA reads TGCGCCAGCAGCCAAGAGGGCGGTTGCGAGCAGTACTTC. Its protein is CASSQEGGCEQYF.

To note about this clonotype: At one boundary the junction diverges from the germline segment, which might be a read error. The chain carries TRBV3-1 and TRBJ2-3; 11 bases map to TRBD2. The CDR3 spans 16 residues. Germline CDR1 and CDR2: LGHDT and YNNKEL (reference sequence). The CDR3 DNA reads TGTGCCAGCAGCCACATTAGCGGGGGGGGACCAGATGCGCAGTATTTT. Its translation is CASSHISGGGPDAQYF.

J is TRBJ2-7 and V is TRBV2; tentatively, D is TRBD1 or TRBD2 (5 bases each). The J call is uncertain, as TRBJ2-5 better fits the DNA end. CDR1 and CDR2 (germline): SNHLY, FYNNEI. The CDR3 sequence is 15 residues long. As DNA, the CDR3 is TGTGCCAGCAATGAGTGGGACGGAAAGCAAGAGACCCAGTACTTC. As protein: CASNEWDGKQETQYF.

This chain uses TRBV6-1 with TRBJ2-3, with D possibly TRBD2 on 5 matching bases. The CDR3 spans 13 residues. Germline-derived CDR1 and CDR2 are MNHNS and SASEGT. Trimming shortened V by 6 bases and J by 4 bases, and 11 bases separated the two germline ends. The CDR3 sequence is CASRMTKPDTQYF. Written as DNA, the CDR3 is TGTGCCAGCAGAATGACTAAACCAGATACGCAGTATTTT.

This clonotype was observed at least ten times. The gene calls are TRBV14 and TRBJ2-7; no reliable D call. Deletions cut 3 bases from V and 3 bases from J, with 6 bases between. The CDR3 has 12 amino acids. Germline values: CDR1 SGHDN, CDR2 FVKESK. The DNA for the CDR3 is TGTGCCAGCAGCCAGGTGGGCTACGAGCAGTACTTC. Translated, it gives CASSQVGYEQYF.

V and J are TRBV20-1 and TRBJ2-4; perhaps TRBD1 as D (6 bases). CDR1 and CDR2 (germline): DFQATT, SNEGSKA (reference sequence). The V and J ends lost 6 bases and 14 bases respectively, with 17 bases between them. The CDR3 sequence is 11 residues long. In DNA form, the CDR3 reads TGCAGTGCCCTCCCGGACAGCTCTAAGTACTTC. Translating it yields CSALPDSSKYF.

In DNA, the CDR3 is TGTGCCAGCAGTTCGACGTATACGCAGTATTTT. Protein product: CASSSTYTQYF. The rearrangement links TRBV6-2 or TRBV6-3 to TRBJ2-3; D gene ambiguous. This CDR3 is built from 11 residues. Germline CDR1 is MNHEY and CDR2 is SVGEGT. Between the trimmed V and J ends, which lost 4 bases and 7 bases, there was a span of 6 bases.

The J gene is TRBJ2-4, the V gene TRBV28, with TRBD1 as a possible D gene (6 bases). Looked up from germline, CDR1 is MDHEN and CDR2 is SYDVKM. V was trimmed by 3 bases and J by 4 bases, leaving 10 bases between them. The length of the CDR3 is 14 residues. The CDR3, as DNA: TGTGCCAGCAGTTTCAGCAGGGGAAAAAACATTCAGTACTTC. Protein: CASSFSRGKNIQYF.

This rearrangement joins TRBV2 to TRBJ2-3; 9 bases line up with TRBD2. Per the germline V gene, CDR1 is SNHLY and CDR2 is FYNNEI. With V trimmed by 5 bases and J by 0 bases, 3 bases remained unmatched. The CDR3 is 15 amino acids. The CDR3 region has the DNA TGTGCCAGCAGTCGAGGGACTAGCAGCACAGATACGCAGTATTTT. Protein sequence: CASSRGTSSTDTQYF.

This clonotype was picked up a small number of times. The V and J genes are TRBV12-3 or TRBV12-4 and TRBJ1-2; TRBD1 matches at 7 bases. The CDR3 runs to 17 residues. V lost 6 bases to trimming and J lost 0 bases; unmatched junction nucleotides: 13. The CDR3 nucleotides read TGTGCCAGCAGCTACCAACAGGGGCCTGGTCCTAACTATGGCTACACCTTC. Residues: CASSYQQGPGPNYGYTF.

The chain couples TRBV27 to TRBJ2-3; D remains unclear. V was cut by 1 base and J by 4 bases, with 6 bases left in between. The CDR3 consists of 13 residues. Per the germline V gene, CDR1 is MNHEY and CDR2 is SMNVEV (reference sequence). The CDR3 DNA sequence: TGTGCCAGCAGTTTATGGGGTTCAGATACGCAGTATTTT. It encodes CASSLWGSDTQYF.

The rearrangement uses TRBV5-1 and TRBJ2-1, with 9 positions matching TRBD1. J lost 9 bases, V lost 4 bases, and 8 bases had no gene match. This CDR3 has 14 amino acids. CDR1 and CDR2 (germline): SGHRS, YFSETQ. In DNA form, the CDR3 reads TGCGCCAGCAGCCCGAGGACAGGGGAGGTTGAGCAGTTCTTC. As protein: CASSPRTGEVEQFF.

CDR3 nucleotide sequence: TGTGCCAGCAGCCATGGGGGGAGACGGGGAGCTATGGGCTACACCTTC. Translating gives CASSHGGRRGAMGYTF. The chain is built from TRBV28 and TRBJ1-2; possible D gene TRBD1, 5 bases. In germline, CDR1 is MDHEN, CDR2 SYDVKM. The CDR3 spans 16 residues. V was clipped by 6 bases and J by 8 bases, with 25 bases between them.

The rearrangement links TRBV27 to TRBJ2-1; TRBD2 matches 9 bases. V lost 8 bases to trimming and J lost 6 bases; unmatched junction nucleotides: 11. Germline-derived CDR1 and CDR2 are MNHEY and SMNVEV (reference sequence). This CDR3 is built from 15 residues. CDR3 nucleotides: TGTGCCAGCTCCCCTCTAGCGGGGTCGGGCAATGAGCAGTTCTTC. It codes for CASSPLAGSGNEQFF.

CDR3 residues: CASKVRGGETDTQYF. The CDR3 coding sequence is TGTGCCAGCAAGGTTCGTGGGGGTGAAACAGATACGCAGTATTTT. This chain connects TRBV6-2 or TRBV6-3 to TRBJ2-3; D might be TRBD1 or TRBD2, each matching 5 bases. The germline CDR1 and CDR2 sequences are MNHEY and SVGEGT. There are 15 residues in the CDR3. Trimming shortened V by 7 bases and J by 3 bases, and 17 bases separated the two germline ends.

The J gene is TRBJ2-1, the V gene TRBV4-2; D is ambiguous. Per the germline V gene, CDR1 is LGHNA and CDR2 is YNFKEQ. The CDR3 totals 16 residues. With 1 base removed from V and 7 bases from J, the gap between germline ends came to 17 bases. The CDR3 DNA sequence: TGTGCCAGCAGCCAAGTTGGGCCCAGGTTCAAGAATGAGCAGTTCTTC. Protein sequence: CASSQVGPRFKNEQFF.

The chain employs TRBV7-9 and TRBJ1-2; 9 bases line up with TRBD1. The germline CDR1 and CDR2 sequences are SEHNR and FQNEAQ (reference sequence). The CDR3 loop spans 14 amino acids. The trim removed 5 bases at V and 4 bases at J, leaving 5 bases unmatched. CDR3 amino acids: CASSTGTGLYGYTF. Written as DNA, the CDR3 is TGTGCCAGCAGCACCGGGACAGGGCTCTATGGCTACACCTTC.

V gene TRBV27 combines with J gene TRBJ2-7, with D perhaps TRBD2 (6 bases). The length of the CDR3 is 14 residues. V lost 5 bases, J lost 5 bases, and 16 bases lay in between. Germline loops: CDR1 MNHEY, CDR2 SMNVEV (reference sequence). DNA of the CDR3: TGTGCCAGCAGTCTTGGACTATTGGGGAACGAGCAGTACTTC. It codes for CASSLGLLGNEQYF.

This sequence joins TRBV7-2 and TRBJ2-3; 10 nucleotides match TRBD2. Unmatched junction bases numbered 5, after V lost 6 bases and J lost 2 bases. CDR1 is SGHTA and CDR2 is FQGNSA in the germline V gene. The CDR3 covers 15 residues. The chain's CDR3 is CTSRTTSGVTDTQYF. The CDR3 DNA reads TGTACCAGCAGGACTACTAGCGGGGTCACAGATACGCAGTATTTT. Based on the CDR3 plus reference TRBV7-2 and TRBJ2-3, the full variable domain is GAGVSQSPSNKVTEKGKDVELRCDPISGHTALYWYRQSLGQGLEFLIYFQGNSAPDKSGLPSDRFSAERTGGSVSTLTIQRTQQEDSAVYLCTSRTTSGVTDTQYFGPGTRLTVL.

This chain connects TRBV7-9 to TRBJ2-1; TRBD1 matches 9 bases. Trimming at V came to 8 bases and at J to 6 bases, leaving 14 bases not matched to a gene. CDR3 length: 16 residues. Germline values: CDR1 SEHNR, CDR2 FQNEAQ (reference sequence). CDR3 in amino acids: CASGGRTGASFNEQFF. In DNA, the CDR3 is TGTGCCAGCGGGGGAAGGACAGGGGCTAGTTTCAATGAGCAGTTCTTC. The full variable domain, its missing parts supplied by reference TRBV7-9 and TRBJ2-1, is DTGVSQNPRHKITKRGQNVTFRCDPISEHNRLYWYRQTLGQGPEFLTYFQNEAQLEKSRLLSDRFSAERPKGSFSTLEIQRTEQGDSAMYLCASGGRTGASFNEQFFGPGTRLTVL.

J is TRBJ2-1 and V is TRBV5-4; TRBD1 matches at 10 bases. The CDR3 has 14 amino acids. The junction had 4 bases not matched to a gene; V was cut back by 7 bases and J by 3 bases. CDR1 SGHNT and CDR2 YYREEE come from the germline V gene (reference sequence). The CDR3 here is CASVGTGDYNEQFF. The CDR3, as DNA: TGTGCCAGCGTTGGGACAGGGGACTACAATGAGCAGTTCTTC.

The chain is built from TRBV28 and TRBJ1-5; D is possibly TRBD1 (5 bases). In germline, CDR1 is MDHEN, CDR2 SYDVKM. CDR3 length: 15 residues. Trimming removed 2 bases at V and 3 bases at J, with 11 bases between. The CDR3 protein is CASSLGGTNNQPQHF. Here the CDR3 DNA reads TGTGCCAGCAGTTTAGGCGGGACTAACAATCAGCCCCAGCATTTT.

The chain uses TRBV10-3 and TRBJ2-3; 11 bases align to TRBD2. Germline V gene data show CDR1 as ENHRY and CDR2 as SYGVKD. CDR3 length: 15 residues. With V trimmed by 6 bases and J by 3 bases, 5 bases remained unmatched. CDR3 sequence (DNA): TGTGCCATCAGGGTTAGCGGGGGGGCGACAGATACGCAGTATTTT. Encoded protein: CAIRVSGGATDTQYF.

The sample holds a few counts of this clonotype. The genes are TRBV6-6 and TRBJ2-3, with 9 bases lining up with TRBD1. V was pared by 10 bases and J by 2 bases, with 13 bases of the junction left unmatched. This CDR3 contains 16 residues. Germline V CDR1 and CDR2: MNHNY, SVGAGI (reference sequence). CDR3 nucleotides: TGTGCCACCCGGGACAGGGTTCCTATTCTCACAGATACGCAGTATTTT. As protein: CATRDRVPILTDTQYF.